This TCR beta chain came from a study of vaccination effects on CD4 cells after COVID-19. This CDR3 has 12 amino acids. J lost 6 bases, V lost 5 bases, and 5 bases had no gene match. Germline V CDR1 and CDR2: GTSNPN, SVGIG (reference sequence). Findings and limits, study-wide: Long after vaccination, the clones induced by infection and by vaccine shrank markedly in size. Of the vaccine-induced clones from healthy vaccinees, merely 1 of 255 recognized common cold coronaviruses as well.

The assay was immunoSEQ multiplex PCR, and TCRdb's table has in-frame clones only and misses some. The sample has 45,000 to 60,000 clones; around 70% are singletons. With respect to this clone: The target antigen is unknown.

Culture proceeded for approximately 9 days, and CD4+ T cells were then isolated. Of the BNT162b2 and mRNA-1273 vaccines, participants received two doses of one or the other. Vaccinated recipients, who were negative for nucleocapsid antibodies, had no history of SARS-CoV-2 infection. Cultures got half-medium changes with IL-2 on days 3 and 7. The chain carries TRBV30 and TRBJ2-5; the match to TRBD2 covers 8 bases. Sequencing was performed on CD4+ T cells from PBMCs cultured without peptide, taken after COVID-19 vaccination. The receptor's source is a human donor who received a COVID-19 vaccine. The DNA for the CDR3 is TGTGCCTGGTCCGGGGGGGTGCAGACCCAGTACTTC. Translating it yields CAWSGGVQTQYF.